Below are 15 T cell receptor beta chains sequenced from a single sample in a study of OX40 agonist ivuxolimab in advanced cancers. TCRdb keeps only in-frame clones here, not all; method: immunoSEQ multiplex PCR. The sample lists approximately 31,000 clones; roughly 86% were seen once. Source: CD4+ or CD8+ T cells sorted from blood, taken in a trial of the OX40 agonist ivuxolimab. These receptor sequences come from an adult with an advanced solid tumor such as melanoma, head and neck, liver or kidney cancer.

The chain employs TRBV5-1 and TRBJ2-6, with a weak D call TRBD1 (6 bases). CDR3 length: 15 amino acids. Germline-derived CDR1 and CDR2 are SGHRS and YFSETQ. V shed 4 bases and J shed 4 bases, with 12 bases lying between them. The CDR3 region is CASSDTGPGANVLTF. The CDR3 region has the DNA TGCGCCAGCAGCGACACAGGGCCCGGGGCCAACGTCCTGACTTTC.

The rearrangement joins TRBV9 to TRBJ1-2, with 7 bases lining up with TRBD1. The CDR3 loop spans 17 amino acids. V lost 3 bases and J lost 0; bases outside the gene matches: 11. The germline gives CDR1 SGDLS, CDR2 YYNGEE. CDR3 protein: CASSARDRSDANYGYTF. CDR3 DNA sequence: TGTGCCAGCAGCGCCCGGGACAGATCGGACGCTAACTATGGCTACACCTTC.

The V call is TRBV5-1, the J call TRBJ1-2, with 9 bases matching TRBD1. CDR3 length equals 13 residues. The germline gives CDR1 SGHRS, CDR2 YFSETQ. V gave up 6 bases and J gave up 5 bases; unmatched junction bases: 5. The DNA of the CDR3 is TGCGCCAGCATGCCGGGACAGGGTTATGGCTACACCTTC. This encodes CASMPGQGYGYTF.

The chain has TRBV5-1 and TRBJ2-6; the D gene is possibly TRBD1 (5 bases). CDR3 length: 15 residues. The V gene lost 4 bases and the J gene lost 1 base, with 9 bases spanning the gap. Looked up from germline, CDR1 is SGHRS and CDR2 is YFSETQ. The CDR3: CASSVGDSGANVLTF. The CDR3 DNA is TGCGCCAGCAGCGTAGGGGATTCTGGGGCCAACGTCCTGACTTTC.

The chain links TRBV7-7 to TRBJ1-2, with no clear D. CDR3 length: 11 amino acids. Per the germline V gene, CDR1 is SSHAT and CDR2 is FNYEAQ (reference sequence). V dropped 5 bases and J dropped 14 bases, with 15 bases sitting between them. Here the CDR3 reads CASSQAGIGTF. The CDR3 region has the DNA TGTGCCAGCAGCCAAGCCGGGATTGGGACCTTC.

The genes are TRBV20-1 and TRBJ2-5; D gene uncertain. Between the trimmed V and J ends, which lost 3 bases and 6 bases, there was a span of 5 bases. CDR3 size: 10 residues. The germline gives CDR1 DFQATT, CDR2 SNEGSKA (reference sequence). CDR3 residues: CSARVQTQYF. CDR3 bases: TGCAGTGCTAGGGTTCAGACCCAGTACTTC.

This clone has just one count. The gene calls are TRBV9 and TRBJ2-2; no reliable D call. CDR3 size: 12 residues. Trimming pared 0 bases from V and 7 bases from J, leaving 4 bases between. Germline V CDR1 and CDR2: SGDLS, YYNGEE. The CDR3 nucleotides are TGTGCCAGCAGCGTAGCGGGCGGGGAGCTGTTTTTT. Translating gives CASSVAGGELFF.

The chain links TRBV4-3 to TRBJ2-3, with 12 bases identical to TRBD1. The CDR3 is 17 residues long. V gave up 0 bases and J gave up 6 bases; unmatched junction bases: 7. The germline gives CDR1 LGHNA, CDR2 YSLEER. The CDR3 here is CASSQDRTGQGADTQYF. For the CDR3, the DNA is TGCGCCAGCAGCCAAGACCGAACGGGACAGGGGGCGGATACGCAGTATTTT.

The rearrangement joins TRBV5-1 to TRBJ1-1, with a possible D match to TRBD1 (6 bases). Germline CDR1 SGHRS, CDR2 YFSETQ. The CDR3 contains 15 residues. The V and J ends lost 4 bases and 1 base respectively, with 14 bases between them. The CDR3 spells CASSQRQAPNTEAFF. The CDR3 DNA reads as TGCGCCAGCAGCCAACGACAGGCGCCGAACACTGAAGCTTTCTTT.

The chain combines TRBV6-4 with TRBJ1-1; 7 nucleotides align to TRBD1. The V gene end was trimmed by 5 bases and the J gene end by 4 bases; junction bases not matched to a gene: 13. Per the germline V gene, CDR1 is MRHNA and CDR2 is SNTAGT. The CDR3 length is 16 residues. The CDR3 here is CASSRGQKSAGTEAFF. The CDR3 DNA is TGTGCCAGCAGTAGGGGACAGAAGAGCGCAGGCACTGAAGCTTTCTTT.

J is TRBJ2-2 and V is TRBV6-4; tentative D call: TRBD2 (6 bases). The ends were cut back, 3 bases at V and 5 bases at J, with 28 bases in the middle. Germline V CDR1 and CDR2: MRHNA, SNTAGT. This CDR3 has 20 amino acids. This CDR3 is CASSEGGTSRLLSRTGELFF. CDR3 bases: TGTGCCAGCAGTGAGGGGGGAACTAGCCGGCTGCTCAGTAGAACCGGGGAGCTGTTTTTT.

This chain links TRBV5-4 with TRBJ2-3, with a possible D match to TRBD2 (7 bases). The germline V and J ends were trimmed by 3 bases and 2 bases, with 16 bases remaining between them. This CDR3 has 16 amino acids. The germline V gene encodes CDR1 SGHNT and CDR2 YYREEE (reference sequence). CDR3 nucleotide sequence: TGTGCCAGCAGCTCGCAGGGGAGGGAAAACACAGATACGCAGTATTTT. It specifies CASSSQGRENTDTQYF.

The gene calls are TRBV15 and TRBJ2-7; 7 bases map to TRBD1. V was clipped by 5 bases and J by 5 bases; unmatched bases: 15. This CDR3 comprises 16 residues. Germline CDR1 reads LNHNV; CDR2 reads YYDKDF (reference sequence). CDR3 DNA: TGTGCCACCAGCCGCCTGGCAGGGGGAGAAGCTGACGAGCAGTACTTC. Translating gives CATSRLAGGEADEQYF.

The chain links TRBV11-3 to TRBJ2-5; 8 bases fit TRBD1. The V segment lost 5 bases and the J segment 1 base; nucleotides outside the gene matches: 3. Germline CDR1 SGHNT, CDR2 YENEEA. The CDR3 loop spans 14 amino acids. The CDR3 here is CASSPDRGQETQYF. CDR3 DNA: TGTGCCAGCAGCCCCGACAGGGGCCAAGAGACCCAGTACTTC.

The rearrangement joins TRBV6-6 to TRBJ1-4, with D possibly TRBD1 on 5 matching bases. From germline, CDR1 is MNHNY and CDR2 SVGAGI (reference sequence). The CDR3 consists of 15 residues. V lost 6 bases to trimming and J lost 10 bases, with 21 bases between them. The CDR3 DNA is TGTGCCAGCAGAACTGGGGCCCTGGGGCTATTAAAACTGTTTTTT. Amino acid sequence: CASRTGALGLLKLFF.